This TCR beta chain was retrieved from a study of T cells in Graves' hyperthyroidism and ophthalmopathy. General study findings and limits: In blood, most of the thyroid clonotypes expanded above 0.001 were also present. Ophthalmopathy was identified by the model a median around 6.9 months ahead of onset.

This clonotype was found many times. Its cognate antigen is unknown. Exclusion of patients followed from uncontrolled infection, other autoimmune disease, pregnancy or lactation. Germline V lookup: CDR1 DFQATT, CDR2 SNEGSKA (reference sequence). The CDR3 loop spans 15 amino acids. Losses at the gene ends were 0 bases for V and 5 bases for J; bases not matched to a gene: 7. Regions amplified from RNA transcripts were the TCR beta CDR3 regions. Carried out on the TCR CDR3, a first-round RT-PCR used the HTBI primer set. One entry per CDR3 protein, called by TCRdb with MiXCR from the multiplex PCR reads. Here the sample spans roughly 380,000 distinct CDR3 sequences, about 14% being singletons.

The chain couples TRBV20-1 to TRBJ2-5; TRBD2 aligns across 9 bases. Sequencing was done on a sample of blood. This TCR was recovered from a woman aged 55-69 years with Graves' hyperthyroidism. The CDR3 nucleotides are TGCAGTGCTAGAGATTTTGGCGGGAGGGCGGAGACCCAGTACTTC. It is translated as CSARDFGGRAETQYF.